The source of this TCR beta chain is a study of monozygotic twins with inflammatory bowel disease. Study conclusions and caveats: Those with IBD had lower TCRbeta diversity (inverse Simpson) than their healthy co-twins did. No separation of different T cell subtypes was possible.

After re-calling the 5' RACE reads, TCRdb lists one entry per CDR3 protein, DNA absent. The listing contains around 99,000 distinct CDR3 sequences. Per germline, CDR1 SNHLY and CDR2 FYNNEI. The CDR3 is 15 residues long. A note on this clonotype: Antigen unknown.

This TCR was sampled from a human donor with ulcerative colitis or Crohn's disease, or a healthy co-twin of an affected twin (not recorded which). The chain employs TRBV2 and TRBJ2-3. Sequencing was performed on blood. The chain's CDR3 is CASSEGTASTDTQHF.